These T cell receptor beta chains were read from a single sample in a study of blood T cells in healthy people across ages. One entry per CDR3 protein, called by TCRdb with MiXCR from the 5' RACE reads. This sample has 1,800,000 or so distinct CDR3 sequences; about 39% occur once, and the top ten carry about 21%. Sequenced sample: blood. These TCRs come from a human donor in good health. Both conserved end residues are part of each CDR3. D genes are given only for firm matches. Clone size is stated in some rows and not others, as once, few, many or a class when expanded.

few,TRBJ1-2,NA,TRBV15,TGTGCCACCAGCAGAGGCCTGGGATCAGTCTATGGCTACACCTTC,CATSRGLGSVYGYTF
NA,TRBJ1-1,NA,TRBV2,TGTGCCAGCAGTGAAGCTACAGGGTGGACTGAAGCTTTCTTT,CASSEATGWTEAFF
NA,TRBJ1-2,TRBD1,TRBV6-5,TGTGCCAGCACTCGGGGGGGACAGCTACAGGGTGGCTACACCTTC,CASTRGGQLQGGYTF
once,TRBJ2-3,TRBD1,TRBV28,TGTGCCAGCAGTTTGCGAAGGACAGGCGGAGGTTCAGATACGCAGTATTTT,CASSLRRTGGGSDTQYF
NA,TRBJ2-5,NA,TRBV5-4,TGTGCCAGCAGCATAGCCGGGGTGTTCGAGACCCAGTACTTC,CASSIAGVFETQYF
NA,TRBJ1-2,TRBD1,TRBV12-3/TRBV12-4,TGTGCCAGCAGTCCGGACAGGCGCGGACTCTATGGCTACACCTTC,CASSPDRRGLYGYTF
NA,TRBJ2-3,NA,TRBV7-6,TGTGCCAGCAGCTTAGCGTTCCGACAGGGAGGGGGCACAGATACGCAGTATTTT,CASSLAFRQGGGTDTQYF
few,TRBJ2-3,TRBD2,TRBV9,TGTGCCAGCAGCGTAGCTTCCGACCTAGCGGGGGTTACAGATACGCAGTATTTT,CASSVASDLAGVTDTQYF
few,TRBJ2-7,TRBD2,TRBV4-3,TGCGCCAGCAGCCAAAGACTAGCGGGGGTCAACGAGCAGTACTTC,CASSQRLAGVNEQYF
NA,TRBJ2-5,NA,TRBV3-1,TGTGCCAGCAGCCAAGGGGGCAGGGGACATCCCTACAAGCAGTACTTC,CASSQGGRGHPYKQYF
NA,TRBJ1-4,TRBD1,TRBV20-1,TGCAGTGCTAGAGATCAGGGACAGTATAATGAAAAACTGTTTTTT,CSARDQGQYNEKLFF
NA,TRBJ2-1,TRBD1,TRBV4-1,TGCGCCAGCAGCCAAGATTGGCAGGGGGCGGCTCGGCAGTTCTTC,CASSQDWQGAARQFF
NA,TRBJ1-1,NA,TRBV10-3,TGTGCCATCAGTGATAGGGCAGACACTGAAGCTTTCTTT,CAISDRADTEAFF
once,TRBJ2-1,NA,TRBV12-3/TRBV12-4,TGCGCCAGCAGTGAAGACAGGACTATGGTCAATGAGCAGTTCTTC,CASSEDRTMVNEQFF
few,TRBJ2-1,NA,TRBV7-2,TGTGCCAGCAGCCCGAGACTACCCGAGCAGTTCTTC,CASSPRLPEQFF
NA,TRBJ1-1,NA,TRBV5-1,TGCGCCAGCAGCTTGGCGGGGGGCAAGTCGTACACTGAAGCTTTCTTT,CASSLAGGKSYTEAFF
NA,TRBJ2-5,TRBD1,TRBV20-1,TGCAGTGCTCCGACAGGGGCAGAGACCCAGTACTTC,CSAPTGAETQYF
NA,TRBJ2-5,TRBD2,TRBV7-2,TGTGCCAGCAGCCCGGGACTAGCGGACTACCAAGAGACCCAGTACTTC,CASSPGLADYQETQYF
NA,TRBJ2-7,TRBD1,TRBV7-2,TGTGCCAGCAGCCAGGGACAGGCCTATCTCTACGAGCAGTACTTC,CASSQGQAYLYEQYF
many,TRBJ1-4,NA,TRBV29-1,TGCAGCGTTGAGATGGACAAAAAACTGTTTTTT,CSVEMDKKLFF
few,TRBJ2-3,NA,TRBV24-1,TGTGCCACCAGTGATTTGCGGGCAGATACGCAGTATTTT,CATSDLRADTQYF
many,TRBJ2-7,NA,TRBV29-1,TGCAGCGTACGTACCTACGAGCAGTACTTC,CSVRTYEQYF
NA,TRBJ2-3,NA,TRBV7-2,TGTGCCAGCAGCTTTGAGCCGACGCCAGATACGCAGTATTTT,CASSFEPTPDTQYF
NA,TRBJ2-5,NA,TRBV2,TGTGCCAGCAGTGAAGCTAGTCGTAGGGCGGGGAAAGAGACCCAGTACTTC,CASSEASRRAGKETQYF
many,TRBJ2-7,TRBD2,TRBV29-1,TGCAGCGTTGAAGGAGGGGAGGGCTACGAGCAGTACTTC,CSVEGGEGYEQYF
many,TRBJ1-1,TRBD1,TRBV9,TGTGCCAGCAGTGTACAGGGGGGCACTGAAGCTTTCTTT,CASSVQGGTEAFF
few,TRBJ2-7,NA,TRBV4-1,TGCGCCAGCAGCCAAGACTGGTCCACCTACGAGCAGTACTTC,CASSQDWSTYEQYF
NA,TRBJ2-3,TRBD2,TRBV5-1,TGCGCCAGCAGCTTGGAGCTAGCGGGGGGAGGTATGCAGTATTTT,CASSLELAGGGMQYF
NA,TRBJ2-7,NA,TRBV20-1,TGCAGTGCCGAGTCCGGGACTGGAAGCTCCTACGAGCAGTACTTC,CSAESGTGSSYEQYF
few,TRBJ2-1,TRBD1,TRBV20-1,TGCAGTGCTCAAGCCGGGACAGGGTTGAGGGGTGAGCAGTTCTTC,CSAQAGTGLRGEQFF
NA,TRBJ1-5,NA,TRBV10-3,TGTGCCATCAGTGAGTCTGTCAGAACTAGCAATCAGCCCCAGCATTTT,CAISESVRTSNQPQHF
NA,TRBJ2-1,TRBD2,TRBV20-1,TGCAGTGCTAGTCGTCTATTAGGGAGCGGGGGCTACAATGAGCAGTTCTTC,CSASRLLGSGGYNEQFF
NA,TRBJ1-1,NA,TRBV6-1,TGTGCCAGCAGTGACTATCCCGAGAACACTGAAGCTTTCTTT,CASSDYPENTEAFF
NA,TRBJ1-2,TRBD1,TRBV3-1,TGTGCCAGCAGCCCTATTCCGGGACAGGCCTCGGCCTACACCTTC,CASSPIPGQASAYTF
NA,TRBJ1-4,NA,TRBV7-2,TGTGCCAGCAGCTTAGCGGGGACTGGTGAAAAACTGTTTTTT,CASSLAGTGEKLFF
NA,TRBJ1-5,NA,TRBV7-2,TGTGCCAGCAGCTCGGGAAGGGTACAGCCCCAGCATTTT,CASSSGRVQPQHF
NA,TRBJ2-7,NA,TRBV19,TGTGCCAGTAGTAAGGGTCAGGACGAGCAGTACTTC,CASSKGQDEQYF
many,TRBJ1-1,TRBD1,TRBV2,TGTGCCAGCAGGTCCCTTGGGGGACAGGGTAACACTGAAGCTTTCTTT,CASRSLGGQGNTEAFF
few,TRBJ2-2,NA,TRBV5-1,TGCGCCAGCAGTGGTGACACGAACACCGGGGAGCTGTTTTTT,CASSGDTNTGELFF
few,TRBJ2-7,TRBD1,TRBV7-2,TGTGCCAGCAGCTTAGGAGGACAGGGGGCGGGTTACGAGCAGTACTTC,CASSLGGQGAGYEQYF
NA,TRBJ2-6,TRBD1,TRBV9,TGTGCCAGCAGTCGGATGGGACAGGGGAAAGGCTCTGGGGCCAACGTCCTGACTTTC,CASSRMGQGKGSGANVLTF
few,TRBJ1-1,TRBD1,TRBV11-3,TGTGCCAGCAGCCATCGACAGGGGGCGGACACTGAAGCTTTCTTT,CASSHRQGADTEAFF
NA,TRBJ1-2,TRBD1,TRBV4-2,TGTGCCAGCAGCCAAAGGACAGGAGGTACTAGCTATGGCTACACCTTC,CASSQRTGGTSYGYTF
NA,TRBJ2-7,TRBD1,TRBV20-1,TGCAGTGTCAGAAGTCAGGGGGCGGGGGAGCAGTACTTC,CSVRSQGAGEQYF
NA,TRBJ1-6,NA,TRBV20-1,TGCAGTGCTAGCGCAGGGAGCTCCTATAATTCACCCCTCCACTTT,CSASAGSSYNSPLHF
NA,TRBJ2-7,TRBD2,TRBV7-2,TGTGCCAGCAGCTCCCTAGCGGGGGGGACAAGCTCCTACGAGCAGTACTTC,CASSSLAGGTSSYEQYF
NA,TRBJ1-1,TRBD1,TRBV7-2,TGTGCCAGCAGCCAGGGACAGGGGAGCATGGAAGCTTTCTTT,CASSQGQGSMEAFF
NA,TRBJ1-4,NA,TRBV7-2,TGTGCCAGCAGCTATAGGGAAGGAAAACTGTTTTTT,CASSYREGKLFF
NA,TRBJ1-3,TRBD1,TRBV7-2,TGTGCCAGCAGCTTAAGCGGGACAGTGTATACCGACTCTGGAAACACCATATATTTT,CASSLSGTVYTDSGNTIYF
NA,TRBJ2-3,NA,TRBV11-2,TGTGCCAGCAGCTTATTGTTAGGAGTTCCAACAGATACGCAGTATTTT,CASSLLLGVPTDTQYF
NA,TRBJ1-1,NA,TRBV20-1,TGCAGTGCCGAACACAGGAACACTGAAGCTTTCTTT,CSAEHRNTEAFF
NA,TRBJ1-2,NA,TRBV28,TGTGCCAGCAGGATCGACGGATCTAACTATGGCTACACCTTC,CASRIDGSNYGYTF
few,TRBJ1-5,NA,TRBV10-3,TGTGCCATCAGCCCGGGACGGGAATCTTATCAGCCCCAGCATTTT,CAISPGRESYQPQHF
NA,TRBJ2-1,NA,TRBV2,TGTGCCAGCAGGAGCGCGTATGAGCAGTTCTTC,CASRSAYEQFF
NA,TRBJ2-1,TRBD1,TRBV28,TGTGCCAGCAGTCTTGTGGGACAGGGAGAGTTCTTC,CASSLVGQGEFF
NA,TRBJ2-7,TRBD1,TRBV6-1,TGTGCCAGCAGGAGGGGGGACAGGTCCACCTACGAGCAGTACTTC,CASRRGDRSTYEQYF
many,TRBJ2-3,NA,TRBV7-8,TGTGCCAGCAGCCTCACCGGCCTTAGCACAGATACGCAGTATTTT,CASSLTGLSTDTQYF
NA,TRBJ2-5,NA,TRBV29-1,TGCAGCGCCGCCGGGGAGAGGGGGAAGGAGACCCAGTACTTC,CSAAGERGKETQYF
NA,TRBJ2-5,TRBD2,TRBV3-1,TGTGCCGGCAGCCAAGGAAGGACTAGCGGGGAAGAGACCCAGTACTTC,CAGSQGRTSGEETQYF